These T cell receptor beta chains were read from a single sample in a study of cytomegalovirus exposure and HLA in healthy donors. The repertoire was sequenced with immunoSEQ multiplex PCR; TCRdb's copy has only in-frame clones and lacks some. The table records about 150,000 clones, roughly 72% of them present only once. The sample consisted of PBMCs. The receptors originated from a man aged 25 to 40 in good health and CMV-seronegative. Each CDR3 is given with its conserved first and last residue.

j_gene | v_gene | CDR3aa
TRBJ2-1 | TRBV7-2 | CASSLLGPGNEQFF
TRBJ1-6 | TRBV27 | CASTQESSYNSPLHF
TRBJ1-2 | TRBV28 | CASSGTANYGYTF
TRBJ2-1 | TRBV7-2 | CASSQGLAGGNEQFF
TRBJ1-2 | TRBV6-1 | CASSEAGTGGGGYPF
TRBJ2-3 | TRBV14 | CASSPGLWGPSTDTQYF
TRBJ2-3 | TRBV9 | CASSGWRGGTDTQYF
TRBJ2-7 | TRBV7-9 | CASSLTSGGYEQYF
TRBJ2-3 | TRBV25-1 | CASSGGDRGTDTQYF
TRBJ2-7 | TRBV28 | CASSLRATGGYEQYF
TRBJ1-2 | TRBV28 | CASRPRESGYTF
TRBJ2-6 | TRBV29-1 | CSVSWTSSSSGANVLTF
TRBJ2-7 | TRBV30 | CAWGQGREQYF
TRBJ1-1 | TRBV19 | CASSIGATGLNTEAFF
TRBJ2-7 | TRBV5-6 | CASRIQGTSYEQYF
TRBJ2-1 | TRBV9 | CASSVQLAGGRNEQFF
TRBJ2-5 | TRBV6-5 | CASSPQGARETQYF
TRBJ2-1 | TRBV7-3 | CASSQILSSYNEQFF
TRBJ1-1 | TRBV29-1 | CSAARTGGGPEAFF
TRBJ1-5 | TRBV6-1 | CASSLGQGGQPQHF
NA | TRBV15 | CATSTGGTYEQYF
TRBJ1-2 | TRBV7-8 | CASSLGTKNYGYTF
TRBJ2-5 | TRBV7-9 | CAITLGAGEETQYF
TRBJ1-1 | TRBV6-1 | CASSDRWSTEAFF
TRBJ1-2 | TRBV5-6 | CASSLDRGSGYTF
TRBJ2-1 | TRBV7-7 | CASSPGSSYNEQFF
TRBJ2-3 | TRBV5-1 | CASMEGPTDTQYF
TRBJ2-3 | TRBV28 | CASSFGLAADTQYF
TRBJ2-7 | TRBV15 | CATSRDAVYEQYF
TRBJ2-7 | TRBV5-4 | CASSPGTGRIYEQYF
TRBJ2-7 | TRBV30 | CAWTRGSYEQYF
TRBJ2-1 | TRBV5-6 | CASSPERGGSYNEQFF
TRBJ2-3 | TRBV29-1 | CSVAGWAEVDTQYF
TRBJ2-2 | TRBV28 | CASSEGTGTTGELFF
TRBJ2-7 | TRBV5-1 | CASSLAVGGREQYF
TRBJ1-4 | TRBV7-2 | CASSLGDRTGKLFF
TRBJ2-3 | TRBV2 | CASSARTGPDTQYF
TRBJ1-6 | TRBV6-6 | CASRQLLNSPLHF
TRBJ1-3 | TRBV4-1 | CASSQEGAPGNTIYF
TRBJ2-3 | TRBV6-1 | CASSLRHLGQDTQYF
TRBJ2-2 | TRBV7-9 | CSSSQRTETNTGELFF
TRBJ2-5 | TRBV5-6 | CASSLATSGGALGETQYF
TRBJ1-1 | TRBV4-3 | CASSRTGVTEAFF
TRBJ2-3 | TRBV4-3 | CASSHPGQSTDTQYF
TRBJ1-1 | TRBV7-9 | CASSLGQGAEAFF
TRBJ2-5 | TRBV7-9 | CASSWTPGQGETQYF
TRBJ2-7 | TRBV7-2 | CASSLAPGQAYEQYF
TRBJ2-1 | TRBV19 | CASSIPPRASGNNEQFF
TRBJ1-2 | TRBV5-1 | CASSHRPTNYGYPF
TRBJ2-4 | TRBV6-1 | CASSQDSQNIQYF
TRBJ1-5 | TRBV6-1 | CASSEAAPGQPQHF
TRBJ1-1 | TRBV7-9 | CASSAGSGNTEAFF
TRBJ1-4 | TRBV7-9 | CASSLATATNEKLFF